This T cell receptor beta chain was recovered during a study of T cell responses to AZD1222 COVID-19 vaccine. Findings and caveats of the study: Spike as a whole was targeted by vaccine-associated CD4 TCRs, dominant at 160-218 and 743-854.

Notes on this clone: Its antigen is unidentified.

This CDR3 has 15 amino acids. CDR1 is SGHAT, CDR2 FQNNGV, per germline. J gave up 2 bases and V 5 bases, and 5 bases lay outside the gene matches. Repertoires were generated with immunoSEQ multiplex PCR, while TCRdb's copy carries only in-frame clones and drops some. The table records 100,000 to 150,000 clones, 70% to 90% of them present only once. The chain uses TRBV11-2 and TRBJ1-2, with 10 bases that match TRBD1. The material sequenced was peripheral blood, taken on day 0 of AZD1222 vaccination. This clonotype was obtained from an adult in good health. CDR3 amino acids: CASSRTGGTNYGYTF. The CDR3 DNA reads TGTGCCAGCAGCCGGACAGGGGGGACAAACTATGGCTACACCTTC.